The next 7 T cell receptor beta chains were all read from a single sample in a study of blood T cell repertoires in COVID-19. Libraries were prepared by immunoSEQ multiplex PCR; TCRdb keeps only in-frame clonotypes and omits some of them. The data show hundreds of thousands of clones, with around 90% seen just once and about 2% held by the top ten. What was sequenced was peripheral blood. These receptors were taken from a man aged 18 to 29 with active or convalescent COVID-19.

As for this clone: The same CDR3 also results from other DNA sequences found in this sample. The V call is TRBV27, the J call TRBJ1-1; D unclear. Germline V CDR1 and CDR2: MNHEY, SMNVEV (reference sequence). The germline V and J ends were trimmed by 4 bases and 5 bases, with 8 bases remaining between them. This CDR3 is 12 amino acids long. The DNA of the CDR3 is TGTGCCAGCAGTTCGGGGAGAACTGAAGCTTTCTTT. Protein product: CASSSGRTEAFF.

The chain is built from TRBV5-1 and TRBJ1-1; D remains unclear. The CDR3 consists of 14 residues. Between the trimmed V and J ends, which lost 1 base and 3 bases, there was a span of 10 bases. Germline V gives CDR1 SGHRS, CDR2 YFSETQ. The CDR3 loop reads CASSLTSPDTEAFF. The CDR3 region has the DNA TGCGCCAGCAGCTTGACTAGTCCCGACACTGAAGCTTTCTTT.

The CDR3 here is CASTLWGGGDSTDTQYF. The CDR3 DNA reads TGTGCCAGTACTCTCTGGGGCGGGGGGGACAGCACAGATACGCAGTATTTT. This chain uses TRBV19 with TRBJ2-3, with TRBD2 identical over 9 bases. Trimming cost V 7 bases and J 0 bases; bases outside gene matches: 11. There are 17 residues in the CDR3. Germline V lookup: CDR1 LNHDA, CDR2 SQIVND (reference sequence).

This clone was observed a few times. The gene calls are TRBV25-1 and TRBJ2-7; 8 bases map to TRBD1. Germline-derived CDR1 and CDR2 are MGHDK and SYGVNS. Trimming cost V 5 bases and J 6 bases; bases outside gene matches: 15. The CDR3 is 16 amino acids. The CDR3 DNA reads as TGTGCCAGCAGTCCGTCAGGAGCGCAGGGGGCTCGCGAGCAGTACTTC. Protein: CASSPSGAQGAREQYF.

The gene calls are TRBV4-1 and TRBJ1-5; D may be TRBD1 (5 bases). Germline loops: CDR1 MGHRA, CDR2 YSYEKL. V lost 4 bases and J 0 bases, leaving 13 bases between the germline ends. The length of the CDR3 is 16 residues. The CDR3 DNA reads TGCGCCAGCAGCCCCCAGCGGGGGTTTAGCAATCAGCCCCAGCATTTT. Protein sequence: CASSPQRGFSNQPQHF.

The chain carries TRBV4-2 and TRBJ2-1; a weak D match, TRBD2 (6 bases). The CDR3 runs 16 residues. Trimming removed 1 base at V and 1 base at J, with 11 bases between. The germline gives CDR1 LGHNA, CDR2 YNFKEQ. CDR3 nucleotide sequence: TGTGCCAGCAGCCAAGGTCCCGGGAGTTCCTACAATGAGCAGTTCTTC. It yields the protein CASSQGPGSSYNEQFF.

This sequence joins TRBV7-8 and TRBJ2-4, with TRBD2 matching 8 bases. V was clipped by 2 bases and J by 1 base; unmatched bases: 4. This CDR3 comprises 16 residues. Germline V gene lookup returns CDR1 SGHVS and CDR2 FQNEAQ. CDR3 sequence: CASSLRGGPAKNIQYF. DNA for the CDR3: TGTGCCAGCAGCTTACGGGGGGGCCCGGCCAAAAACATTCAGTACTTC. Using reference TRBV7-8 and TRBJ2-4 for the parts outside the CDR3, the full variable domain is GAGVSQSPRYKVAKRGQDVALRCDPISGHVSLFWYQQALGQGPEFLTYFQNEAQLDKSGLPSDRFFAERPEGSVSTLKIQRTQQEDSAVYLCASSLRGGPAKNIQYFGAGTRLSVL.